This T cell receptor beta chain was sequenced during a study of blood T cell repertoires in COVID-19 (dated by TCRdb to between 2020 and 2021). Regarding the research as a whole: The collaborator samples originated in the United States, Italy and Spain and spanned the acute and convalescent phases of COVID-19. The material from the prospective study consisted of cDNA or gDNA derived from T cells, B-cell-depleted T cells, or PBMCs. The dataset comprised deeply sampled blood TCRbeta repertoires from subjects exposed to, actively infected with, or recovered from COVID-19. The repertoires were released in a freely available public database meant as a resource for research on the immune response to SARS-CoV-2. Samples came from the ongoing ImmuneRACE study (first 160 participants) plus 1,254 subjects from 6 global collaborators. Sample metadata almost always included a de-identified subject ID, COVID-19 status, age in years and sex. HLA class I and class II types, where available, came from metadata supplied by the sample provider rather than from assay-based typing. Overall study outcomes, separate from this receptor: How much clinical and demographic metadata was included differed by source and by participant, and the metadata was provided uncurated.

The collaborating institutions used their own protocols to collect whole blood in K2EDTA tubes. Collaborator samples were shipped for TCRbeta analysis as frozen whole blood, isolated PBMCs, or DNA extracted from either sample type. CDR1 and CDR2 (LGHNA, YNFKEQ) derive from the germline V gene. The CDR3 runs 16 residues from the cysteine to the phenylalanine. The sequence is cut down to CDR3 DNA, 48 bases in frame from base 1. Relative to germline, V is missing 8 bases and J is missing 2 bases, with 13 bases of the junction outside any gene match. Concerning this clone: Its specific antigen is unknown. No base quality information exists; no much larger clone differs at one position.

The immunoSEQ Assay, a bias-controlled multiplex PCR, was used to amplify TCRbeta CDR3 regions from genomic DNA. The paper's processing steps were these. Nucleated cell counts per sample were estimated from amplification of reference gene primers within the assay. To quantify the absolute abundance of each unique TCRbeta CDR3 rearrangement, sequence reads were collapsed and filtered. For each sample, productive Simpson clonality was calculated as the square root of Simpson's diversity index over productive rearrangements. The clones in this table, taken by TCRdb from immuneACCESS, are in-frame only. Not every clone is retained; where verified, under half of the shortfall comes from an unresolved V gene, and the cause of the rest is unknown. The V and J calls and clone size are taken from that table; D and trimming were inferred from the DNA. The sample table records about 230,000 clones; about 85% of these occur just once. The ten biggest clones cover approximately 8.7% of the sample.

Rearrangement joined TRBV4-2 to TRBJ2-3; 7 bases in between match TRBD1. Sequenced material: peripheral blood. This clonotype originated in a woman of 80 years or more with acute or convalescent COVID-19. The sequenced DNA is TGTGCCAGCTCTAACGATAGGGGGACAGCCACAGATACGCAGTATTTT. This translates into CASSNDRGTATDTQYF.